These T cell receptor beta chains were read from a single sample in a study of post-analysis software for immune sequencing data. TCRdb reprocessed the PCR reads with MiXCR, giving one entry per CDR3 protein. The data hold 800,000 to 950,000 distinct CDR3 sequences, with 53% observed a single time. The sample was blood. The origin of the receptors is a girl under 18 with multiple sclerosis. The CDR3 runs from the conserved cysteine through the conserved F or W. The order of the fields is CDR3 protein, CDR3 DNA, D gene, V gene, J gene, clone size. D genes are given only for firm matches. The listing skips clone size in some rows; elsewhere it reads once, few, many or a size class.

CASSPGGQGENIQYF	TGTGCCAGCAGCCCAGGGGGACAGGGTGAAAACATTCAGTACTTC	TRBD1	TRBV11-2	TRBJ2-4	.
CATSDLRGDNYEQYF	TGTGCCACCAGTGATTTAAGGGGAGACAACTACGAGCAGTACTTC	.	TRBV24-1	TRBJ2-7	.
CSGQGQGGTGELFF	TGCAGCGGGCAGGGACAGGGGGGCACCGGGGAGCTGTTTTTT	TRBD1	TRBV29-1	TRBJ2-2	.
CASSLAGRGATDTQYF	TGTGCCAGCAGCTTAGCGGGTCGGGGGGCCACAGATACGCAGTATTTT	.	TRBV7-2	TRBJ2-3	few
CASTSTGVHEQYF	TGTGCCAGCACCTCGACAGGGGTCCACGAGCAGTACTTC	TRBD1	TRBV12-3/TRBV12-4	TRBJ2-7	.
CAISESIGGPYEQYF	TGTGCCATCAGTGAGTCGATCGGCGGACCCTACGAGCAGTACTTC	.	TRBV10-3	TRBJ2-7	few
CSVETGPYTEAFF	TGCAGCGTTGAAACAGGGCCTTACACTGAAGCTTTCTTT	.	TRBV29-1	TRBJ1-1	few
CASSLGQFNEQYF	TGCGCCAGCAGCTTGGGACAGTTCAATGAGCAGTACTTC	.	TRBV5-1	TRBJ2-5	.
CASSLDRAEFF	TGCGCCAGCAGCCTCGACAGGGCGGAGTTCTTC	TRBD1	TRBV5-1	TRBJ2-1	few
CASSVGDRGLGYTF	TGTGCCAGCAGCGTTGGGGACAGGGGGCTTGGCTACACCTTC	TRBD1	TRBV9	TRBJ1-2	few
CSAPGPGNEQYF	TGCAGTGCTCCGGGGCCTGGGAACGAGCAGTACTTC	.	TRBV20-1	TRBJ2-7	few
CASTLLWDTEAFF	TGTGCCAGCACCTTACTATGGGACACTGAAGCTTTCTTT	.	TRBV6-6	TRBJ1-1	few
CSARGGGRDGYTF	TGCAGTGCCCGGGGAGGGGGGCGTGATGGCTACACCTTC	.	TRBV20-1	TRBJ1-2	.
CASTVGPTGELFF	TGTGCCAGCACCGTAGGACCCACCGGGGAGCTGTTTTTT	.	TRBV2	TRBJ2-2	once
CASSLGTATDTQYF	TGCGCCAGCAGCTTGGGGACAGCCACAGATACGCAGTATTTT	TRBD1	TRBV7-2	TRBJ2-3	few
CASSKACAGSGANVLTF	TGTGCCAGCAGCAAAGCATGTGCGGGGTCTGGGGCCAACGTCCTGACTTTC	.	TRBV21-1	TRBJ2-6	.
CASSLRLSGGYNEQFF	TGTGCCAGCAGTCTAAGACTAAGCGGGGGGTACAATGAGCAGTTCTTC	TRBD2	TRBV12-3/TRBV12-4	TRBJ2-1	.
CSVEVRGAPDTQYF	TGCAGCGTTGAAGTCCGGGGGGCGCCAGATACGCAGTATTTT	.	TRBV29-1	TRBJ2-3	few
CANSPGGTGGNYGYTF	TGTGCCAACAGCCCAGGGGGGACGGGCGGAAACTATGGCTACACCTTC	TRBD1	TRBV3-1	TRBJ1-2	.
CASSLEVWGTEAFF	TGTGCCAGCAGCTTAGAGGTTTGGGGCACTGAAGCTTTCTTT	.	TRBV7-2	TRBJ1-1	.
CASSWRASGGYNEQFF	TGTGCCAGCAGCTGGAGGGCTAGCGGGGGCTACAATGAGCAGTTCTTC	TRBD2	TRBV7-2	TRBJ2-1	once
CASSQEWTYQETQYF	TGTGCCAGCAGCCAAGAATGGACATACCAAGAGACCCAGTACTTC	.	TRBV3-1	TRBJ2-5	once
CASSSTSRLAGQYF	TGTGCCAGCAGCTCAACCTCCCGACTAGCGGGGCAGTATTTT	TRBD2	TRBV7-9	TRBJ2-3	.
CASSYPGTSGEQYF	TGTGCCAGCAGTTATCCCGGGACTAGCGGTGAGCAGTACTTC	TRBD2	TRBV6-5	TRBJ2-7	.
CASSLGPGRNYEQYF	TGTGCCAGCAGCTTGGGCCCGGGACGGAACTACGAGCAGTACTTC	.	TRBV11-2	TRBJ2-7	.
CASSAGLAVSSYNEQFF	TGTGCCAGCAGTGCGGGACTAGCGGTTAGCTCCTACAATGAGCAGTTCTTC	TRBD2	TRBV6-1	TRBJ2-1	few
CSARDRNRGNYGYTF	TGCAGTGCTAGAGATAGGAACAGGGGTAATTATGGCTACACCTTC	TRBD1	TRBV20-1	TRBJ1-2	few
CASSKAVGSAYGYTF	TGTGCCAGCAGTAAAGCGGTTGGAAGTGCCTATGGCTACACCTTC	.	TRBV6-1	TRBJ1-2	.
CAIGGKLADTQYF	TGTGCCATCGGGGGCAAGTTAGCAGATACGCAGTATTTT	.	TRBV10-3	TRBJ2-3	.
CAIKNQDLSYEQYF	TGTGCCATCAAGAACCAGGACCTTTCGTACGAGCAGTACTTC	.	TRBV10-3	TRBJ2-7	.
CASRPQGERGAKNIQYF	TGTGCCAGCAGGCCCCAGGGAGAGCGGGGAGCCAAAAACATTCAGTACTTC	TRBD2	TRBV6-1	TRBJ2-4	few